This TCR beta chain was identified in a study of cytomegalovirus exposure and HLA in healthy donors. Sequencing used immunoSEQ multiplex PCR; TCRdb keeps in-frame clones, though not all of them. The table has about 360,000 clones, more than 80% seen once; the top ten hold around 0.8%. Germline-derived CDR1 and CDR2 are MNHNS and SASEGT. This CDR3 is built from 14 residues. V gave up 8 bases and J gave up 4 bases, with 16 bases separating them. The table lists this clone with a count of one. The chain joins TRBV6-1 to TRBJ2-3, with D possibly being TRBD2 (7 bases). The specimen was PBMCs. The TCR was taken from a woman aged 18-29 years in good health and CMV-seronegative. CDR3 in amino acids: CASVVGGGADTQYF. CDR3 coding DNA: TGTGCCAGCGTGGTGGGAGGGGGTGCAGATACGCAGTATTTT.